This T cell receptor beta chain was documented in a study of T-cell memory formation after mild COVID-19. Study-wide context: The TCR clusters were mostly specific to one donor. Findings and caveats of the study: Confirmation of SARS-CoV-2 specificity was lacking for second-wave clones peaking day 37.

TCRdb itself ran the 5' RACE reads through MiXCR, one entry per CDR3 protein. The table has approximately 500,000 distinct CDR3 sequences, about 23% seen once. CDR3 length equals 12 residues. The V end was cut by 4 bases, the J end by 1 base, with 7 bases between. CDR1 is SQVTM and CDR2 is ANQGSEA in the germline V gene. Worth noting for this clonotype: No antigen is known for it.

The V call is TRBV29-1, the J call TRBJ1-1; the D is unclear. Sequencing was carried out using PBMCs or a T cell subset sorted from them (not recorded which). This TCR came from an adult woman who had mild COVID-19 (a few samples of this study predate the infection). Cell type and time point are not known. The CDR3 DNA reads TGCAGCGTTGGTTCGCCGAACACTGAAGCTTTCTTT. This translates into CSVGSPNTEAFF.